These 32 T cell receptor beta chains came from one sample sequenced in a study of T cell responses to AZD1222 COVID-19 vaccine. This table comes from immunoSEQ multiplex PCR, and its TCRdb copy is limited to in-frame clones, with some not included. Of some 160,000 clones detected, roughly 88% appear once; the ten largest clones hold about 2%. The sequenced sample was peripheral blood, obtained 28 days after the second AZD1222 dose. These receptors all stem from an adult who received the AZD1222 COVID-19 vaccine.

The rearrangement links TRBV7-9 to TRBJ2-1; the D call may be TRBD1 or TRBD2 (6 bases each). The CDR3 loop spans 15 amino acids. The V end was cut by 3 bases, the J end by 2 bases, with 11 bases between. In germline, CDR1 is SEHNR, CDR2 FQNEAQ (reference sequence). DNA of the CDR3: TGTGCCAGCAGCTTCGGCGGGACAACCTACAATGAGCAGTTCTTC. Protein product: CASSFGGTTYNEQFF. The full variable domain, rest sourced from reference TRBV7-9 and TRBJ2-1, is DTGVSQNPRHKITKRGQNVTFRCDPISEHNRLYWYRQTLGQGPEFLTYFQNEAQLEKSRLLSDRFSAERPKGSFSTLEIQRTEQGDSAMYLCASSFGGTTYNEQFFGPGTRLTVL.

Written as DNA, the CDR3 is TGTGCCAGCAGCTTGAACAGTGTTAATTCACCCCTCCACTTT. This sequence encodes CASSLNSVNSPLHF. The chain couples TRBV5-6 to TRBJ1-6; D unclear. CDR3 size: 14 residues. Germline-derived CDR1 and CDR2 are SGHDT and YYEEEE. Trimming removed 1 base at V and 6 bases at J, with 8 bases between.

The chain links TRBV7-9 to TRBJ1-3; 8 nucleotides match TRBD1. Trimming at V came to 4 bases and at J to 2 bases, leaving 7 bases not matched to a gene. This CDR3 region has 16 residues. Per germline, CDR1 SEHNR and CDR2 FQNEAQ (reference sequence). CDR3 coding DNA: TGTGCCAGCAGCTCCCGGACAGGGATGGCTGGAAACACCATATATTTT. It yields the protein CASSSRTGMAGNTIYF.

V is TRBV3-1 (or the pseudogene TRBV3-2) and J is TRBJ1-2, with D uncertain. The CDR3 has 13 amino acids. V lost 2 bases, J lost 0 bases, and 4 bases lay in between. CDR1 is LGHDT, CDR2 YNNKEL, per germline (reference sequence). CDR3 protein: CASSQTSNYGYTF. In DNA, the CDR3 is TGTGCCAGCAGCCAAACCTCTAACTATGGCTACACCTTC.

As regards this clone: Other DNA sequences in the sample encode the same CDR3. CDR3: CASSLRQGNYGYTF. In DNA, the CDR3 is TGTGCCAGCAGTCTCCGACAGGGAAACTATGGCTACACCTTC. The chain couples TRBV6-5 to TRBJ1-2, with 7 bases identical to TRBD1. The CDR3 has 14 residues. Germline V gene sequence: CDR1 MNHEY, CDR2 SVGAGI. V lost 5 bases, J lost 2 bases, and 5 bases stayed unmatched.

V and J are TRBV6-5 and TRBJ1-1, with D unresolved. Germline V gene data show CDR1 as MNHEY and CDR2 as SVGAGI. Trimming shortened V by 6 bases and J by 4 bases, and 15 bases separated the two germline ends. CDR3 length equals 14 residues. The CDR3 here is CASRNRRVPTEAFF. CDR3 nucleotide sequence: TGTGCCAGCAGAAACCGGAGGGTTCCCACTGAAGCTTTCTTT.

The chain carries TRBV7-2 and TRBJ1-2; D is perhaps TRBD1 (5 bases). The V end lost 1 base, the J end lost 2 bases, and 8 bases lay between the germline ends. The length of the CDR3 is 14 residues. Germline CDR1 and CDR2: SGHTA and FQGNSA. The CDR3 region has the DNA TGTGCCAGCAGCTTAGAGGGACGAAACTATGGCTACACCTTC. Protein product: CASSLEGRNYGYTF.

The CDR3 is CASSDGGTNTEAFF. For the CDR3, the DNA is TGTGCCAGCAGTGACGGGGGAACGAACACTGAAGCTTTCTTT. The chain has TRBV2 and TRBJ1-1; D may be TRBD1 (5 bases). The V and J ends lost 3 bases and 1 base respectively, with 9 bases between them. Germline assignment: CDR1 SNHLY and CDR2 FYNNEI. This CDR3 comprises 14 residues.

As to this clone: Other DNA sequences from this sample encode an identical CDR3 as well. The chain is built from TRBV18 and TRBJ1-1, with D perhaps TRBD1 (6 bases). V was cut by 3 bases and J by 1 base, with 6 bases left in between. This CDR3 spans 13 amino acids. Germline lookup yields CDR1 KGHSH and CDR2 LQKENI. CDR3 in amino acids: CASSPTGNTEAFF. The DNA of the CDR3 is TGTGCCAGCTCACCGACAGGGAACACTGAAGCTTTCTTT.

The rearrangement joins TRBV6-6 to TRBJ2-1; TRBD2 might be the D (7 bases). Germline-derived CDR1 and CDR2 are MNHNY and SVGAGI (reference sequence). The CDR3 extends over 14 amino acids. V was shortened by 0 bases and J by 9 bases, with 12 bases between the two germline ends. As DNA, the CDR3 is TGTGCCAGCAGTTACTCGATCGGGGGGCTTGAGCAGTTCTTC. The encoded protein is CASSYSIGGLEQFF.

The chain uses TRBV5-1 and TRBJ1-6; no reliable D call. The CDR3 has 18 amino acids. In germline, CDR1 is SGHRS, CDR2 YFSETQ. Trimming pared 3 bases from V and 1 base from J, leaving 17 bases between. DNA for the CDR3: TGCGCCAGCAGCTACGACCCGGAACAAGGGTCCTATAATTCACCCCTCCACTTT. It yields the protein CASSYDPEQGSYNSPLHF.

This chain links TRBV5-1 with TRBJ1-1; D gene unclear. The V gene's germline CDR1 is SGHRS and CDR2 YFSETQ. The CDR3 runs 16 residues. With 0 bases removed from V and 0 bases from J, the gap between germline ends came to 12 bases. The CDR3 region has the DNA TGCGCCAGCAGCTTGGGGGCTCGAGGGATGAACACTGAAGCTTTCTTT. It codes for CASSLGARGMNTEAFF. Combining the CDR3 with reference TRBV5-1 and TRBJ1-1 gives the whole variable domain KAGVTQTPRYLIKTRGQQVTLSCSPISGHRSVSWYQQTPGQGLQFLFEYFSETQRNKGNFPGRFSGRQFSNSRSEMNVSTLELGDSALYLCASSLGARGMNTEAFFGQGTRLTVV.

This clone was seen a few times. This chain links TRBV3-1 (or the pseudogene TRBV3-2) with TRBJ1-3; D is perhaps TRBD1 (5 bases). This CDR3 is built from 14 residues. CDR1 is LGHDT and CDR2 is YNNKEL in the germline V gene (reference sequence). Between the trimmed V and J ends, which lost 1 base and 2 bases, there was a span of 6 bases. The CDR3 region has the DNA TGTGCCAGCAGCCAAGGGGGGACTGGAAACACCATATATTTT. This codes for CASSQGGTGNTIYF.

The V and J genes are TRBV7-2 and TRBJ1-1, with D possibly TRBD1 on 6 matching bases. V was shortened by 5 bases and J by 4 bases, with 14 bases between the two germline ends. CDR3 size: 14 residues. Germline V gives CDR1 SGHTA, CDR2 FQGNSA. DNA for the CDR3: TGTGCCAGCAGCCCCCGACAGGAGGTCACTGAAGCTTTCTTT. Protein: CASSPRQEVTEAFF.

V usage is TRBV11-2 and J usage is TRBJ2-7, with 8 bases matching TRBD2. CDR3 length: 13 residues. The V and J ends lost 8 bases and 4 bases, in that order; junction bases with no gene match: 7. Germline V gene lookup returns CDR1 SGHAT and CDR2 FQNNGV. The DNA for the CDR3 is TGTGCCAGCGGAACGGGGGGGCCGTACGAGCAGTACTTC. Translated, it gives CASGTGGPYEQYF.

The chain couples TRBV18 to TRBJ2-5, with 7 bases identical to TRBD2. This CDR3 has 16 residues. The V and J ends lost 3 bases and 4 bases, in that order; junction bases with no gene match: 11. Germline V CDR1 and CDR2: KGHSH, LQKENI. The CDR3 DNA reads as TGTGCCAGCTCACCTTGGGCGGGAGAACCCCGAGAGACCCAGTACTTC. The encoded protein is CASSPWAGEPRETQYF.

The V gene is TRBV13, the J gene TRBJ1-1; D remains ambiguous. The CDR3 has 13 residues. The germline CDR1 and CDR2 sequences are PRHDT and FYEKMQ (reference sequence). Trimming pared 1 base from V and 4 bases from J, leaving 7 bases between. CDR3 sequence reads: CASSLEDRTEAFF. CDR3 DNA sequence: TGTGCCAGCAGCTTAGAAGATCGCACTGAAGCTTTCTTT.

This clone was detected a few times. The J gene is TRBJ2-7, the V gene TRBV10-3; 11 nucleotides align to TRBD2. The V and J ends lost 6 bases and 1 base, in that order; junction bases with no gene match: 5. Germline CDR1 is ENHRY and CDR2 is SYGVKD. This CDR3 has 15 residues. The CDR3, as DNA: TGTGCCATCAGGGGGACTAGCGGTCGTTCCTACGAGCAGTACTTC. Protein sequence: CAIRGTSGRSYEQYF.

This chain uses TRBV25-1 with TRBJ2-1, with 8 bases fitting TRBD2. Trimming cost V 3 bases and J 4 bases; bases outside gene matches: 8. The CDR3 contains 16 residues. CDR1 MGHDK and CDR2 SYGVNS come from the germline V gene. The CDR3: CASSEPAGAKYNEQFF. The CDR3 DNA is TGTGCCAGCAGTGAGCCAGCGGGGGCAAAATACAATGAGCAGTTCTTC.

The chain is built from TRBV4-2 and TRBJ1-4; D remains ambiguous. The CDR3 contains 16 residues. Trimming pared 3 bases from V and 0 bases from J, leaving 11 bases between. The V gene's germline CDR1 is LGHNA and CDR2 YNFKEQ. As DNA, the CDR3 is TGTGCCAGCAGCCAGTGGGAATCTGCAACTAATGAAAAACTGTTTTTT. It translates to CASSQWESATNEKLFF.

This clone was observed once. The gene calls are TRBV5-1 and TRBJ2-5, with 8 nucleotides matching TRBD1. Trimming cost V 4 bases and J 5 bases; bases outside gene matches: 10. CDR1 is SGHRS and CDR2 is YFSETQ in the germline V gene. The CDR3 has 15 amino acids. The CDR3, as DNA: TGCGCCAGCAGCCTAGGACAGGGAGAGTGGGAGACCCAGTACTTC. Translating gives CASSLGQGEWETQYF.

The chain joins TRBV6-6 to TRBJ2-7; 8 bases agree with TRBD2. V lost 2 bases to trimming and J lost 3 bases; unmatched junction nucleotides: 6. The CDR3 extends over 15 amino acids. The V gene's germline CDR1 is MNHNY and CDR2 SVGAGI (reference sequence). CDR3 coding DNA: TGTGCCAGCAGTTACCCCCAGCGGGAGAGCTACGAGCAGTACTTC. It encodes CASSYPQRESYEQYF.

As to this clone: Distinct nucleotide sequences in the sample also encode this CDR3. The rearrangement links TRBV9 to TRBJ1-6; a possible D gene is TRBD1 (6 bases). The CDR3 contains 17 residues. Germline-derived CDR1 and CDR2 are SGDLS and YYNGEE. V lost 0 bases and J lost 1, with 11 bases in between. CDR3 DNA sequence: TGTGCCAGCAGCGTAGGGCAGGGGCGGTCCTATAATTCACCCCTCCACTTT. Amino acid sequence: CASSVGQGRSYNSPLHF.

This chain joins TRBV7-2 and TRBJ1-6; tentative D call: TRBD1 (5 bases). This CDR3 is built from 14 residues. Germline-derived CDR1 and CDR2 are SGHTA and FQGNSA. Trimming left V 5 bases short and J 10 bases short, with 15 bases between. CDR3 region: CASSPQGPGSPLHF. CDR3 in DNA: TGTGCCAGCAGCCCTCAGGGCCCTGGGTCACCCCTCCACTTT. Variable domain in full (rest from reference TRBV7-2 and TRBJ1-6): GAGVSQSPSNKVTEKGKDVELRCDPISGHTALYWYRQSLGQGLEFLIYFQGNSAPDKSGLPSDRFSAERTGGSVSTLTIQRTQQEDSAVYLCASSPQGPGSPLHFGNGTRLTVT.

The CDR3: CASSQGGVGEKLFF. CDR3 nucleotides: TGTGCCAGCAGCCAAGGTGGCGTGGGTGAAAAACTGTTTTTT. The rearrangement links TRBV14 to TRBJ1-4; no clear D. The germline gives CDR1 SGHDN, CDR2 FVKESK. With 1 base removed from V and 7 bases from J, the gap between germline ends came to 10 bases. This CDR3 contains 14 residues.

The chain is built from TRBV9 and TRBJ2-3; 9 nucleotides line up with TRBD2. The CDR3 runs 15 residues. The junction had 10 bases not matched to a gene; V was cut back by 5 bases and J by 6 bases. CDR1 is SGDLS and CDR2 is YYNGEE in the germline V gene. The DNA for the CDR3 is TGTGCCAGCAGTCTACTAGCGGGTCTAGGGGATACGCAGTATTTT. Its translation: CASSLLAGLGDTQYF.

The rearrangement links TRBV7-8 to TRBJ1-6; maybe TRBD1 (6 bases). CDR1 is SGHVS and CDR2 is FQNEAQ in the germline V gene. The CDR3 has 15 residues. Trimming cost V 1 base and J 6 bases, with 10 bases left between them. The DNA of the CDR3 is TGTGCCAGCAGCTTAGGGCAGGGGCTTAATTCACCCCTCCACTTT. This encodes CASSLGQGLNSPLHF.

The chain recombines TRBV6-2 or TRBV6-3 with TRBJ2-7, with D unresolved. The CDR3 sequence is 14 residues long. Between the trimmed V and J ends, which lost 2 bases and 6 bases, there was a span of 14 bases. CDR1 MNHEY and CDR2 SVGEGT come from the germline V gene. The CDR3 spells CASSYTALSAEQYF. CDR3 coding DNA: TGTGCCAGCAGTTACACAGCTTTATCGGCCGAGCAGTACTTC.

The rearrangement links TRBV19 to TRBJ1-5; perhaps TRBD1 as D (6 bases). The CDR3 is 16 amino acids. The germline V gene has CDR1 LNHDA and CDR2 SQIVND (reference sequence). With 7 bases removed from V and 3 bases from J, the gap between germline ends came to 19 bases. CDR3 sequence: CASKKGGGPNNQPQHF. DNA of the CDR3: TGTGCCAGTAAGAAGGGGGGGGGCCCGAACAATCAGCCCCAGCATTTT. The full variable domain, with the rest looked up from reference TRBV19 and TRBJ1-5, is DGGITQSPKYLFRKEGQNVTLSCEQNLNHDAMYWYRQDPGQGLRLIYYSQIVNDFQKGDIAEGYSVSREKKESFPLTVTSAQKNPTAFYLCASKKGGGPNNQPQHFGDGTRLSIL.

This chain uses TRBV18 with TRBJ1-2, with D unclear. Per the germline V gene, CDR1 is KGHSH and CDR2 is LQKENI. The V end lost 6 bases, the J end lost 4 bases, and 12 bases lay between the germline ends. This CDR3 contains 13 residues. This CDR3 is CASSPELAYGYTF. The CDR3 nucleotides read TGTGCCAGCTCGCCGGAGTTGGCCTATGGCTACACCTTC.

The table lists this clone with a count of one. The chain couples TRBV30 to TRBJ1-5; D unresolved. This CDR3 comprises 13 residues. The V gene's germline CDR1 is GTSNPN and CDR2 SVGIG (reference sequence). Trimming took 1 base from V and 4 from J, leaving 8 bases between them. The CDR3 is CAWSDQVNQPQHF. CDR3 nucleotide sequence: TGTGCCTGGAGTGACCAGGTGAATCAGCCCCAGCATTTT.

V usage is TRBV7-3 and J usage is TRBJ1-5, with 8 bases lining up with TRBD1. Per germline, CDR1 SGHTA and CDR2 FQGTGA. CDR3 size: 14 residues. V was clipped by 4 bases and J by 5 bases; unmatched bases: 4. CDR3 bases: TGTGCCAGCAGCTCCCAGGGGGCTTATCAGCCCCAGCATTTT. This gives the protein CASSSQGAYQPQHF.